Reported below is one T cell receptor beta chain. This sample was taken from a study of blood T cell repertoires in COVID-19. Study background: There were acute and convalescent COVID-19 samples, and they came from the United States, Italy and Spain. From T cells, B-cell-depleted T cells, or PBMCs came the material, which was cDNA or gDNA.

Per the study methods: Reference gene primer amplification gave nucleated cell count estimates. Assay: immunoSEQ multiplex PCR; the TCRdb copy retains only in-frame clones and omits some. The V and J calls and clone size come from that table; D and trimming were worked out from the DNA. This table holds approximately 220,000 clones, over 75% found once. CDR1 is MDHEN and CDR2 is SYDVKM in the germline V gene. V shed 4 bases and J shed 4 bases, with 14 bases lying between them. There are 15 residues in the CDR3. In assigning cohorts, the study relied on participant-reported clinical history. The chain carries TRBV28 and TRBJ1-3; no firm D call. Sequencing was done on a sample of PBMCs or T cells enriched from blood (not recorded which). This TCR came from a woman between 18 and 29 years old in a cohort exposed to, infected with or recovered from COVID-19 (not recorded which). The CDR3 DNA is TGTGCCAGCAGTTCGGCGGAAACGTCCGGAAACACCATATATTTT. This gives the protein CASSSAETSGNTIYF.